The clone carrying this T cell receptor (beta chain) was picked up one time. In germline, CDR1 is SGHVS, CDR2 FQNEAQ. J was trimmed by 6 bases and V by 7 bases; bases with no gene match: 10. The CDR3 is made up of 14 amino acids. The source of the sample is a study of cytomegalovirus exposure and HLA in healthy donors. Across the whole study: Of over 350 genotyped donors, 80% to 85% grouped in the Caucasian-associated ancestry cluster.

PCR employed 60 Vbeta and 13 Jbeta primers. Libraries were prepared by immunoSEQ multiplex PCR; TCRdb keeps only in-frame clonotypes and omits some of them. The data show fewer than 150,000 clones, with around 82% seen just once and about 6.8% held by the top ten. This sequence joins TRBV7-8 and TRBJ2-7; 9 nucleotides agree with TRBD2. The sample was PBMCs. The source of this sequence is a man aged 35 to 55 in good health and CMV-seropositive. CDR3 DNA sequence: TGTGCCAGCACCCTTAGCGGGAGCGAAGGCGAGCAGTACTTC. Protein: CASTLSGSEGEQYF.